Listed here are 10 T cell receptor beta chains from one sample, sequenced in a study of T cell responses to AZD1222 COVID-19 vaccine. Produced via immunoSEQ multiplex PCR; TCRdb's table is partial and in-frame only. Of around 170,000 clones listed, around nine tenths were seen once; the top ten hold approximately 1.6%. Sequencing used peripheral blood, obtained on day 0 of AZD1222 vaccination. The receptors derive from an adult in good health.

The chain couples TRBV6-9 to TRBJ1-1; 7 nucleotides agree with TRBD1. The CDR3 sequence is 13 residues long. Per germline, CDR1 MNHGY and CDR2 SVAAGI. This CDR3 is CSCGGQRRFEAFF. CDR3 coding DNA: TGTTCCTGTGGGGGACAGCGACGATTTGAAGCTTTCTTT.

The V gene is TRBV6-5, the J gene TRBJ2-3; D remains unclear. V gave up 6 bases and J gave up 2 bases, with 3 bases separating them. CDR1 MNHEY and CDR2 SVGAGI come from the germline V gene. This CDR3 has 11 residues. The CDR3 here is CASRNTDTQYF. In DNA form, the CDR3 reads TGTGCCAGCAGAAACACAGATACGCAGTATTTT.

The chain recombines TRBV28 with TRBJ1-2; 7 positions match TRBD1. Trimming cost V 6 bases and J 0 bases; bases outside gene matches: 4. Germline V gene lookup returns CDR1 MDHEN and CDR2 SYDVKM. The CDR3 is made up of 14 amino acids. CDR3 in amino acids: CASSPGTANYGYTF. Written as DNA, the CDR3 is TGTGCCAGCAGCCCTGGGACAGCTAACTATGGCTACACCTTC.

The V and J genes are TRBV18 and TRBJ1-6; weak D call: TRBD1 (5 bases). Deletions cut 1 base from V and 3 bases from J, with 13 bases between. The germline CDR1 and CDR2 sequences are KGHSH and LQKENI. This CDR3 has 17 residues. CDR3 nucleotides: TGTGCCAGCTCACCACTAGGGGCGGCGAGCTATAATTCACCCCTCCACTTT. It translates to CASSPLGAASYNSPLHF.

The rearrangement joins TRBV4-3 to TRBJ1-6, with TRBD1 matching over 8 bases. Unmatched junction bases numbered 11, after V lost 3 bases and J lost 1 base. This CDR3 has 19 amino acids. Germline-derived CDR1 and CDR2 are LGHNA and YSLEER. The CDR3 loop reads CASSQDLPGQVSYNSPLHF. The CDR3 region has the DNA TGCGCCAGCAGCCAGGACCTTCCGGGACAGGTTTCCTATAATTCACCCCTCCACTTT.

The chain has TRBV15 and TRBJ1-3, with a possible D match to TRBD1 (5 bases). The length of the CDR3 is 15 residues. The germline gives CDR1 LNHNV, CDR2 YYDKDF (reference sequence). The germline V and J ends were trimmed by 5 bases and 2 bases, with 13 bases remaining between them. Here the CDR3 reads CATSLTRAAGNTIYF. For the CDR3, the DNA is TGTGCCACCAGCTTAACCAGGGCGGCTGGAAACACCATATATTTT. Using reference TRBV15 and TRBJ1-3 for the parts outside the CDR3, the full variable domain is DAMVIQNPRYQVTQFGKPVTLSCSQTLNHNVMYWYQQKSSQAPKLLFHYYDKDFNNEADTPDNFQSRRPNTSFCFLDIRSPGLGDTAMYLCATSLTRAAGNTIYFGEGSWLTVV.

J is TRBJ2-6 and V is TRBV6-5; TRBD1 agrees at 7 bases. CDR3 length: 14 amino acids. Germline CDR1 is MNHEY and CDR2 is SVGAGI. Trimming cost V 6 bases and J 3 bases; bases outside gene matches: 2. CDR3 residues: CASSGTVGANVLTF. In nucleotides, the CDR3 is TGTGCCAGCAGCGGGACAGTTGGGGCCAACGTCCTGACTTTC.

The chain employs TRBV29-1 and TRBJ2-7; D could derive from TRBD1 or TRBD2 (5 bases each). The CDR3 runs 12 residues. Trimming took off 6 bases at V and 5 bases at J, with 14 bases between the two ends. Germline V gene lookup returns CDR1 SQVTM and CDR2 ANQGSEA. The chain's CDR3 is CSVVTGTHEQYF. Here the CDR3 DNA reads TGCAGCGTCGTGACCGGGACCCACGAGCAGTACTTC.

This clone appeared a few times. The chain links TRBV3-1 (or the pseudogene TRBV3-2) to TRBJ2-1; D is unresolved. Deletions cut 0 bases from V and 7 bases from J, with 4 bases between. CDR1 and CDR2 from the germline V gene are LGHDT and YNNKEL (reference sequence). CDR3 size: 12 residues. In nucleotides, the CDR3 is TGTGCCAGCAGCCAAGAAGGGAATGAGCAGTTCTTC. Translating it yields CASSQEGNEQFF.

The gene calls are TRBV28 and TRBJ2-5, with 11 bases matching TRBD2. Germline CDR1 MDHEN, CDR2 SYDVKM. This CDR3 spans 15 amino acids. V lost 3 bases and J lost 4; bases outside the gene matches: 4. The CDR3 DNA reads TGTGCCAGCAGTTTGGTAGCGGGGGGGCGAGAGACCCAGTACTTC. Protein: CASSLVAGGRETQYF.